The 22 T cell receptor beta chains below were found in one sample sequenced in a study of T cell responses to AZD1222 COVID-19 vaccine. Assay: immunoSEQ multiplex PCR; the TCRdb copy retains only in-frame clones and omits some. The table has 90,000 to 110,000 clones, around 87% seen once. The material sequenced was peripheral blood, taken 28 days after the second AZD1222 dose. These receptors were collected from an adult who received the AZD1222 COVID-19 vaccine.

The J gene is TRBJ2-3, the V gene TRBV2; D gene uncertain. V was clipped by 1 base and J by 2 bases, with 1 base between them. Germline lookup yields CDR1 SNHLY and CDR2 FYNNEI. CDR3 length equals 12 residues. Written as DNA, the CDR3 is TGTGCCAGCAGTGAAGACACAGATACGCAGTATTTT. It yields the protein CASSEDTDTQYF.

The chain employs TRBV24-1 and TRBJ1-6; D remains unclear. From germline, CDR1 is KGHDR and CDR2 SFDVKD. Trimming removed 7 bases from V and 0 bases from J, with 6 bases in between. This CDR3 is built from 14 residues. Here the CDR3 reads CATRDNSYNSPLHF. The CDR3 nucleotides are TGTGCCACCAGGGATAACTCCTATAATTCACCCCTCCACTTT.

This rearrangement joins TRBV2 to TRBJ2-5, with TRBD1 identical over 7 bases. CDR1 and CDR2 from the germline V gene are SNHLY and FYNNEI. V was pared by 5 bases and J by 4 bases, with 4 bases of the junction left unmatched. The CDR3 length is 13 residues. In DNA form, the CDR3 reads TGTGCCAGCAGTTCGGGACAGTCAGAGACCCAGTACTTC. This translates into CASSSGQSETQYF.

The V call is TRBV6-1, the J call TRBJ1-5; the D is unclear. The length of the CDR3 is 11 residues. The germline V gene encodes CDR1 MNHNS and CDR2 SASEGT. V was cut by 1 base and J by 6 bases, with 1 base left in between. CDR3 coding DNA: TGTGCCAGCAGTGAAGGTCAGCCCCAGCATTTT. This codes for CASSEGQPQHF.

The rearrangement links TRBV2 to TRBJ1-5; the D is unclear. The germline V gene has CDR1 SNHLY and CDR2 FYNNEI. The V gene lost 3 bases and the J gene lost 4 bases, with 13 bases spanning the gap. CDR3 length: 15 amino acids. CDR3 protein: CASSEWQVLNQPQHF. CDR3 sequence (DNA): TGTGCCAGCAGTGAGTGGCAGGTCTTGAATCAGCCCCAGCATTTT. Together with reference TRBV2 and TRBJ1-5, the CDR3 gives the full variable domain: EPEVTQTPSHQVTQMGQEVILRCVPISNHLYFYWYRQILGQKVEFLVSFYNNEISEKSEIFDDQFSVERPDGSNFTLKIRSTKLEDSAMYFCASSEWQVLNQPQHFGDGTRLSIL.

The CDR3 sequence: CAWSSGRVEGQPQHF. CDR3 nucleotide sequence: TGTGCCTGGAGCAGCGGCAGGGTAGAGGGTCAGCCCCAGCATTTT. The chain links TRBV30 to TRBJ1-5; possibly TRBD1 for D (5 bases). The germline V and J ends were trimmed by 3 bases and 6 bases, with 18 bases remaining between them. CDR3 length: 15 amino acids. Germline V CDR1 and CDR2: GTSNPN, SVGIG (reference sequence).

The chain couples TRBV5-1 to TRBJ1-5, with a weak D call TRBD1 (5 bases). CDR1 and CDR2 (germline): SGHRS, YFSETQ. The length of the CDR3 is 15 residues. V lost 0 bases and J 0 bases, leaving 7 bases between the germline ends. CDR3 in amino acids: CASSLEGHSNQPQHF. The CDR3 nucleotides are TGCGCCAGCAGCTTGGAAGGACATAGCAATCAGCCCCAGCATTTT.

This rearrangement joins TRBV10-3 to TRBJ2-7, with D possibly matching TRBD2 (6 bases). Per the germline V gene, CDR1 is ENHRY and CDR2 is SYGVKD. CDR3 length: 12 residues. Deletions cut 10 bases from V and 3 bases from J, with 13 bases between. This CDR3 is CATGGNVYEQYF. In nucleotides, the CDR3 is TGTGCCACCGGGGGTAATGTCTACGAGCAGTACTTC.

The V call is TRBV9, the J call TRBJ2-1, with 7 bases matching TRBD1. Trimming cost V 4 bases and J 10 bases; bases outside gene matches: 11. The CDR3 spans 14 residues. The germline CDR1 and CDR2 sequences are SGDLS and YYNGEE. CDR3 sequence: CASSPRQGSQEQFF. CDR3 sequence (DNA): TGTGCCAGCAGCCCACGACAGGGTAGCCAGGAGCAGTTCTTC.

A remark on this clone: Other DNA sequences from this sample encode an identical CDR3 as well. The chain is built from TRBV18 and TRBJ2-7; 9 bases line up with TRBD1. V gave up 0 bases and J gave up 4 bases; unmatched junction bases: 1. The CDR3 covers 14 residues. Germline V CDR1 and CDR2: KGHSH, LQKENI. CDR3 amino acids: CASSPPGQGYEQYF. Written as DNA, the CDR3 is TGTGCCAGCTCACCACCGGGACAGGGTTACGAGCAGTACTTC. Complete variable domain (other parts from reference TRBV18 and TRBJ2-7): NAGVMQNPRHLVRRRGQEARLRCSPMKGHSHVYWYRQLPEEGLKFMVYLQKENIIDESGMPKERFSAEFPKEGPSILRIQQVVRGDSAAYFCASSPPGQGYEQYFGPGTRLTVT.

DNA for the CDR3: TGTGCCAGCAGGGTCCAGGGCTCTGGGGCCAACGTCCTGACTTTC. Residues: CASRVQGSGANVLTF. This rearrangement joins TRBV3-1 (or the pseudogene TRBV3-2) to TRBJ2-6, with D tentatively TRBD1 (5 bases). The CDR3 is 15 residues long. Germline CDR1 LGHDT, CDR2 YNNKEL (reference sequence). V was shortened by 6 bases and J by 0 bases, with 9 bases between the two germline ends.

In DNA, the CDR3 is TGTGCCAGCTCACCAACGGGGGCTGGTAACTATGGCTACACCTTC. Its protein is CASSPTGAGNYGYTF. The rearrangement links TRBV18 to TRBJ1-2; perhaps TRBD1 as D (6 bases). CDR3 size: 15 residues. Germline CDR1 KGHSH, CDR2 LQKENI. The V and J ends lost 2 bases and 1 base respectively, with 11 bases between them.

The chain has TRBV9 and TRBJ2-1; possibly TRBD2 for D (7 bases). The CDR3 covers 13 residues. Between the trimmed V and J ends, which lost 0 bases and 8 bases, there was a span of 9 bases. The germline CDR1 and CDR2 sequences are SGDLS and YYNGEE. CDR3 bases: TGTGCCAGCAGCGTAGTGCGGGGGCATGAGCAGTTCTTC. Its protein product is CASSVVRGHEQFF.

This chain joins TRBV4-1 and TRBJ1-1; D gene ambiguous. Deletions cut 4 bases from V and 8 bases from J, with 17 bases between. The CDR3 extends over 14 amino acids. The germline V gene has CDR1 MGHRA and CDR2 YSYEKL. In DNA form, the CDR3 reads TGCGCCAGCAGCCCTCAACAGATCCGTATGGAAGCTTTCTTT. Its protein product is CASSPQQIRMEAFF.

The gene calls are TRBV13 and TRBJ2-2, with TRBD2 matching over 11 bases. With V trimmed by 5 bases and J by 4 bases, 9 bases remained unmatched. The CDR3 length is 17 residues. Germline-derived CDR1 and CDR2 are PRHDT and FYEKMQ (reference sequence). The CDR3 DNA reads TGTGCCAGCAGCCACCAATTTAGCGGGAGGGGCACCGGGGAGCTGTTTTTT. Its translation: CASSHQFSGRGTGELFF.

The chain links TRBV7-2 to TRBJ1-2, with no clear D. CDR1 and CDR2 from the germline V gene are SGHTA and FQGNSA. The CDR3 consists of 15 residues. V was pared by 1 base and J by 6 bases, with 15 bases between. The CDR3 bases are TGTGCCAGCAGCTTAGTTGGGATAGGAACCAATGGCTACACCTTC. Translating it yields CASSLVGIGTNGYTF.

This clone was seen once. This chain uses TRBV6-5 with TRBJ1-5, with D possibly matching TRBD1 (5 bases). The CDR3 is made up of 15 amino acids. CDR1 MNHEY and CDR2 SVGAGI come from the germline V gene. Trimming left V 8 bases short and J 3 bases short, with 17 bases between. CDR3 region: CASGAGLLSNQPQHF. For the CDR3, the DNA is TGTGCCAGCGGGGCCGGACTACTTTCCAATCAGCCCCAGCATTTT.

The chain employs TRBV7-2 and TRBJ1-1, with D possibly matching TRBD1 (5 bases). V was shortened by 1 base and J by 2 bases, with 14 bases between the two germline ends. Germline CDR1 SGHTA, CDR2 FQGNSA. This CDR3 region has 16 residues. CDR3 amino acids: CASSLVGAGTNTEAFF. The CDR3, as DNA: TGTGCCAGCAGCTTAGTTGGTGCAGGGACTAACACTGAAGCTTTCTTT.

This chain joins TRBV28 and TRBJ2-7; a possible D gene is TRBD2 (5 bases). The CDR3 sequence is 15 residues long. Per the germline V gene, CDR1 is MDHEN and CDR2 is SYDVKM. Trimming cost V 4 bases and J 0 bases, with 13 bases left between them. The CDR3 coding sequence is TGTGCCAGCAGTTCCACTAGGCTGAGCTCCTACGAGCAGTACTTC. Protein: CASSSTRLSSYEQYF.

This clone appeared a few times. The chain links TRBV6-5 to TRBJ2-7; 7 bases agree with TRBD2. Germline values: CDR1 MNHEY, CDR2 SVGAGI. The V and J ends lost 3 bases and 4 bases, in that order; junction bases with no gene match: 6. The CDR3 sequence is 14 residues long. In DNA, the CDR3 is TGTGCCAGCAGTTATGTGGGAGGGTCGTACGAGCAGTACTTC. As protein: CASSYVGGSYEQYF.

The chain uses TRBV9 and TRBJ2-1; TRBD2 matches 12 bases. The germline V gene encodes CDR1 SGDLS and CDR2 YYNGEE. The CDR3 has 16 residues. Germline trimming cut 1 base from V and 8 bases from J; bases unmatched to any gene: 7. CDR3: CASSVRATSGSHEQFF. The DNA for the CDR3 is TGTGCCAGCAGCGTAAGAGCGACTAGCGGGAGTCATGAGCAGTTCTTC.

DNA for the CDR3: TGTGCCAGCAGTGGACACAGCTCCGGGGAGCTGTTTTTT. Amino acids: CASSGHSSGELFF. This chain joins TRBV27 and TRBJ2-2, with D possibly matching TRBD1 (5 bases). Germline V gene lookup returns CDR1 MNHEY and CDR2 SMNVEV (reference sequence). V was trimmed by 5 bases and J by 6 bases, leaving 10 bases between them. The CDR3 has 13 amino acids.